This T cell receptor beta chain comes out of a study of shared clonotypes between healthy human individuals. The study, taken as a whole, reports: Among several donors, approximately 5.4% of naive CD4 clonotypes were found in common.

Method: immunoSEQ multiplex PCR; TCRdb's copy keeps in-frame clones and lacks some. The sample records about 1 million clones, about 75% being singletons. Per the germline V gene, CDR1 is KGHSH and CDR2 is LQKENI. The CDR3 length is 16 residues. The V end was cut by 10 bases, the J end by 3 bases, with 24 bases between. About this clone itself: Its antigen is not known.

The sequence was collected from a man aged 18 to 29 in good health. The sample consisted of memory CD4+ T cells sorted from blood. Stated subset: CD45RA-negative fraction. This chain connects TRBV18 to TRBJ1-1; tentatively, D is TRBD1 (5 bases). This chain's CDR3 is CATTFSGALGDTEAFF. The DNA of the CDR3 is TGTGCCACCACCTTCTCAGGAGCGCTGGGGGACACTGAAGCTTTCTTT.